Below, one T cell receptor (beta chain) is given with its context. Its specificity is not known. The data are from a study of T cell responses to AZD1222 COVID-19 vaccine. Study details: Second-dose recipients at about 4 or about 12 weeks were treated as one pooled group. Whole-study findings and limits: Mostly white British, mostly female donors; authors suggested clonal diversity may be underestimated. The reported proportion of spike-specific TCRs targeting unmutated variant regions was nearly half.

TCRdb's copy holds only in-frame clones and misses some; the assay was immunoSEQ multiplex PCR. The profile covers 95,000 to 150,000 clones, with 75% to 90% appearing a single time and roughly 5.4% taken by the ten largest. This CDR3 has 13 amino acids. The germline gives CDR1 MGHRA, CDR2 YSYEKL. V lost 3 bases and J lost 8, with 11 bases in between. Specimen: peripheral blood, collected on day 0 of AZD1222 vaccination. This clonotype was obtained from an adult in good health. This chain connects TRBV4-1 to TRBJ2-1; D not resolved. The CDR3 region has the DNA TGCGCCAGCAGCCACCCCCTACGCGATGAGCAGTTCTTC. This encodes CASSHPLRDEQFF.